This paragraph covers one TCR beta chain sequence. This CDR3 spans 17 amino acids. Trimming cost V 0 bases and J 6 bases; bases outside gene matches: 10. Germline-derived CDR1 and CDR2 are PRHDT and FYEKMQ (reference sequence). Libraries were prepared by immunoSEQ multiplex PCR; TCRdb keeps only in-frame clonotypes and omits some of them. This sample yields about 85,000 clones, of which 94% are seen a single time; about 0.25% belongs to the top ten. The data originate from a study of technical replicates of blood from a handful of donors. The V gene is TRBV13, the J gene TRBJ2-1; 8 bases line up with TRBD1. The sample consisted of T cells isolated from PBMCs. The TCR comes from a human donor in good health. The CDR3 nucleotides read TGTGCCAGCAGCTTAGGGTTAGGGGACAGGTATATCAATGAGCAGTTCTTC. This codes for CASSLGLGDRYINEQFF.